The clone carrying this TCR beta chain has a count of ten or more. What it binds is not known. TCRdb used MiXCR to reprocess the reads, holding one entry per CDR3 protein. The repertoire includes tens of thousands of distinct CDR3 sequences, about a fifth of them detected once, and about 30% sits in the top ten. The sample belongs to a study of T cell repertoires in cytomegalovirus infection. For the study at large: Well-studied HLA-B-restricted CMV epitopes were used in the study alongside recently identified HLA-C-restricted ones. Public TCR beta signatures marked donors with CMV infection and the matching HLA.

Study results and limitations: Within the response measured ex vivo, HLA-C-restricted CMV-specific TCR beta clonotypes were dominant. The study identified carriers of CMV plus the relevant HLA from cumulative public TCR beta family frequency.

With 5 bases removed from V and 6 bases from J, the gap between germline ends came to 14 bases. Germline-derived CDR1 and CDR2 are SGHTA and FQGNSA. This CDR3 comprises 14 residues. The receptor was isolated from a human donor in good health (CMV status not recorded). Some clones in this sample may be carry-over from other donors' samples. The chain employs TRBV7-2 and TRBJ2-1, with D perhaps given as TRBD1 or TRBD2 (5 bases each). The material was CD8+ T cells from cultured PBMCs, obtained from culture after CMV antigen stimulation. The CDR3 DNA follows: TGTGCCAGCAGCCAGGGAGCAACTAGCAATGAGCAGTTCTTC. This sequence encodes CASSQGATSNEQFF. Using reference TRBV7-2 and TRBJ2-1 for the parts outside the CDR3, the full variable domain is GAGVSQSPSNKVTEKGKDVELRCDPISGHTALYWYRQSLGQGLEFLIYFQGNSAPDKSGLPSDRFSAERTGGSVSTLTIQRTQQEDSAVYLCASSQGATSNEQFFGPGTRLTVL.